The subject of this entry is one TCR beta chain. Antigen specificity is unknown. The sample comes from a study of T cell responses to AZD1222 COVID-19 vaccine. Method: immunoSEQ multiplex PCR; TCRdb's copy keeps in-frame clones and lacks some. The sample yields around 130,000 clones, roughly 89% seen once. Germline assignment: CDR1 WNHNN and CDR2 SYGVQD (reference sequence). CDR3 length: 15 residues. The ends were cut back, 9 bases at V and 5 bases at J, with 19 bases in the middle. Whole-study results and caveats: White British donors predominated, females outnumbered males, and clonal diversity was possibly underestimated. Just a handful of AZD1222 recipients tested seropositive at baseline.

Sequences were derived from peripheral blood, sampled on day 0 of AZD1222 vaccination. The receptor was isolated from an adult in good health. The rearrangement joins TRBV10-1 to TRBJ1-4; a possible D gene is TRBD1 (6 bases). CDR3 region: CARRGRGRLNEKLFF. CDR3 DNA sequence: TGCGCCAGAAGGGGGAGAGGGCGACTGAATGAAAAACTGTTTTTT.